The clone carrying this T cell receptor (beta chain) was seen more than once but under ten times. Its antigen remains unknown. The record originates from a study of cytomegalovirus exposure and HLA in healthy donors. Regarding the study as a whole: Indistinguishable V segments, including TRBV6-2 and TRBV6-3, were excluded.

V shed 4 bases and J shed 5 bases, with 14 bases lying between them. This CDR3 contains 14 residues. Germline CDR1 is LNHDA and CDR2 is SQIVND (reference sequence). The PCR contained 60 Vbeta and 13 Jbeta primers. TCRdb's table, derived via immunoSEQ multiplex PCR, lists solely in-frame clones and lacks some. The sample shows around 200,000 clones, around 85% of them seen only once. This clonotype originated in a woman in her fifties or sixties in good health and CMV-seronegative. Material for sequencing was PBMCs. The rearrangement joins TRBV19 to TRBJ1-1; tentatively, D is TRBD1 (5 bases). DNA for the CDR3: TGTGCCAGTAGTACTTGGGGGGGAGGTACTGAAGCTTTCTTT. It specifies CASSTWGGGTEAFF. Complete variable domain (other parts from reference TRBV19 and TRBJ1-1): DGGITQSPKYLFRKEGQNVTLSCEQNLNHDAMYWYRQDPGQGLRLIYYSQIVNDFQKGDIAEGYSVSREKKESFPLTVTSAQKNPTAFYLCASSTWGGGTEAFFGQGTRLTVV.